These T cell receptor beta chains were read from a single sample in a study of identical twins. TCRdb ran MiXCR on the 5' RACE reads and lists one entry per CDR3 protein. The table shows roughly 260,000 distinct CDR3 sequences, with over 12% occurring only once. Sequencing was done on a sample of memory (CD45RO+) T cells sorted from blood. Receptors were obtained from a woman younger than 30 in good health. Both conserved end residues are part of each CDR3. Each record gives: CDR3 protein, V gene, D gene, J gene. A D gene is named only where the DNA matches it firmly.

CATSRDPTLANVLTF | TRBV15 | NA | TRBJ2-6
CASSLSPSGPYEQYF | TRBV7-2 | TRBD2 | TRBJ2-7
CSASQTGGNTEAFF | TRBV20-1 | TRBD1 | TRBJ1-1
CASSPDRGDVNEKLFF | TRBV5-1 | NA | TRBJ1-4
CASSWPQGAGDTQYF | TRBV5-1 | TRBD1 | TRBJ2-3
CASSSPGQGAYEQYF | TRBV12-3/TRBV12-4 | TRBD1 | TRBJ2-7
CASSLAGTGGYGYTF | TRBV5-1 | TRBD1 | TRBJ1-2
CASSLALYNEQFF | TRBV11-2 | NA | TRBJ2-1
CASIFWDTGELFF | TRBV6-1 | NA | TRBJ2-2
CSAKTGGNTGELFF | TRBV20-1 | TRBD1 | TRBJ2-2
CASSWRQLNQPQHF | TRBV12-3/TRBV12-4 | NA | TRBJ1-5
CAWSVPSSGSTYEQYF | TRBV30 | TRBD2 | TRBJ2-7
CASSVGSGSPLHF | TRBV9 | NA | TRBJ1-6
CASSLPGTYGYTF | TRBV7-2 | NA | TRBJ1-2
CASNVDGNTGELFF | TRBV11-3 | NA | TRBJ2-2
CASSQDRLGVSYEQYF | TRBV3-1 | NA | TRBJ2-7